This T cell receptor beta chain was recorded in a study of Ad26.COV2.S vaccination and SARS-CoV-2 variants. General observations from the study: Spike-specific TCR breadth was greater in vaccine than placebo recipients. In TCR breadth and depth analyses, total T cell responses may have been underestimated. Following vaccination, spike-specific CD8+ and CD4+ T cell responses reportedly exhibited substantial breadth. With respect to non-spike TCR breadth, vaccine and placebo recipients were similar.

About this clone: As yet, its antigen is unknown.

Assay used: immunoSEQ multiplex PCR; TCRdb lists only in-frame clones, some missing. Of over 90,000 clones listed, around 81% are singletons. With V trimmed by 3 bases and J by 8 bases, 11 bases remained unmatched. There are 15 residues in the CDR3. Per germline, CDR1 LGHDT and CDR2 YNNKEL (reference sequence). The source of this sequence is a human donor who had recovered from COVID-19. Material: peripheral blood, obtained after recovery from COVID-19. The chain carries TRBV3-1 (or the pseudogene TRBV3-2) and TRBJ1-2; the match to TRBD1 covers 8 bases. The CDR3 sequence is CASSQLGGQEAGYTF. The CDR3 DNA reads as TGTGCCAGCAGCCAGCTCGGGGGACAGGAGGCCGGCTACACCTTC.